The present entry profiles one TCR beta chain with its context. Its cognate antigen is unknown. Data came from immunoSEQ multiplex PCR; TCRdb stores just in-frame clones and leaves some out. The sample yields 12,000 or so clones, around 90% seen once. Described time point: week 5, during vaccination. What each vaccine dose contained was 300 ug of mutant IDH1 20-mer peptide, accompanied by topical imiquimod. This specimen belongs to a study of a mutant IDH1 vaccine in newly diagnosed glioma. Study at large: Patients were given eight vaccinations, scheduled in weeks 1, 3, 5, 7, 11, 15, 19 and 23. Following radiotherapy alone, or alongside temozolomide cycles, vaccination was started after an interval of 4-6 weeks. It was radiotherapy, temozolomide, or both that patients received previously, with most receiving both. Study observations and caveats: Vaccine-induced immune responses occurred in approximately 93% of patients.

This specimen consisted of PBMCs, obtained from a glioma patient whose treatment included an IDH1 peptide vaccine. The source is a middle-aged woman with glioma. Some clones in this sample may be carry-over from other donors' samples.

The CDR3: CASSSDSSGNTIYF. The CDR3 region has the DNA TGTGCCAGCAGTTCGGACAGCTCTGGAAACACCATATATTTT. The V gene is TRBV28, the J gene TRBJ1-3; D possibly corresponds to TRBD1 (6 bases). Germline V gene data show CDR1 as MDHEN and CDR2 as SYDVKM. CDR3 length equals 14 residues. The V and J ends lost 4 bases and 0 bases respectively, with 7 bases between them.